A selection of T cell receptor beta chains follows, all from one sample in a study of T cell changes during pregnancy in multiple sclerosis. The repertoire was sequenced with immunoSEQ multiplex PCR; TCRdb's copy has only in-frame clones and lacks some. The sample lists 72,000 or so clones, just over 90% occurring once. The sequencing used peripheral blood, collected in the second trimester of pregnancy. The source of these receptors is a female donor with multiple sclerosis, enrolled in a pregnancy study. CDR3s include the opening cysteine and the closing phenylalanine or tryptophan. Each record gives: D gene, V gene, J gene, clone size, CDR3 protein, CDR3 DNA. D genes are given only for firm matches. Size tells how often a clone was seen (once, few, many) or the class of an expanded clone, and some rows leave it out.

D: -
V: TRBV5-4
J: TRBJ1-4
size: -
CDR3: CASSFKPPPGPQGEKLFF
DNA: TGTGCCAGCAGCTTTAAACCACCCCCAGGGCCCCAAGGGGAAAAACTGTTTTTT

D: TRBD2
V: TRBV7-3
J: TRBJ2-5
size: -
CDR3: CASSSGLAGQETQYF
DNA: TGTGCCAGCAGCTCGGGACTAGCGGGGCAAGAGACCCAGTACTTC

D: TRBD2
V: TRBV5-4
J: TRBJ2-2
size: -
CDR3: CASRFRGGTNTGELFF
DNA: TGTGCCAGCAGGTTCCGGGGGGGTACGAACACCGGGGAGCTGTTTTTT

D: TRBD1
V: TRBV5-6
J: TRBJ2-7
size: -
CDR3: CASSGRTGTGSLEQYF
DNA: TGTGCCAGCAGCGGGCGAACCGGGACAGGGTCGTTAGAGCAGTACTTC

D: -
V: TRBV2
J: TRBJ2-2
size: -
CDR3: CASSEEGGPGELFF
DNA: TGTGCCAGCAGTGAAGAGGGGGGGCCCGGGGAGCTGTTTTTT

D: TRBD1
V: TRBV30
J: TRBJ1-5
size: -
CDR3: CAWSVLRGRIYNQPQHF
DNA: TGTGCCTGGAGTGTACTGAGGGGGCGCATCTACAATCAGCCCCAGCATTTT

D: TRBD1
V: TRBV6-4
J: TRBJ2-2
size: -
CDR3: CASSGEGTENTGELFF
DNA: TGTGCCAGCAGTGGGGAAGGGACAGAGAACACCGGGGAGCTGTTTTTT

D: -
V: TRBV25-1
J: TRBJ2-1
size: -
CDR3: CASSTQGYNEQFF
DNA: TGTGCCAGCAGTACACAGGGCTACAATGAGCAGTTCTTC

D: TRBD2
V: TRBV6-6
J: TRBJ2-7
size: -
CDR3: CASSYSSGSEQYF
DNA: TGTGCCAGCAGTTACTCGAGCGGGAGCGAGCAGTACTTC

D: TRBD2
V: TRBV11-2
J: TRBJ2-3
size: once
CDR3: CASSIAGSGGDTQYF
DNA: TGTGCCAGCAGTATAGCGGGGTCGGGGGGGGATACGCAGTATTTT

D: TRBD1
V: TRBV6-5
J: TRBJ1-1
size: -
CDR3: CASSLGGLSSEAFF
DNA: TGTGCCAGCAGCTTAGGGGGCCTATCGTCTGAAGCTTTCTTT

D: TRBD1
V: TRBV5-1
J: TRBJ2-2
size: -
CDR3: CASSLVRDRTWWVFF
DNA: TGCGCCAGCAGCTTGGTTAGGGACAGGACGTGGTGGGTGTTTTTT

D: TRBD1
V: TRBV4-1
J: TRBJ2-3
size: -
CDR3: CASSQDFNRGYTDTQYF
DNA: TGCGCCAGCAGCCAAGATTTTAACAGGGGATACACAGATACGCAGTATTTT

D: -
V: TRBV7-9
J: TRBJ1-1
size: -
CDR3: CASSLALSRGRTEAFF
DNA: TGTGCCAGCAGCTTAGCGCTTTCCAGGGGCAGGACTGAAGCTTTCTTT

D: TRBD1
V: TRBV5-6
J: TRBJ2-7
size: -
CDR3: CASSSARQGFRSYEQYF
DNA: TGTGCCAGCAGCTCGGCTCGACAGGGCTTTAGGTCCTACGAGCAGTACTTC

D: -
V: TRBV18
J: TRBJ2-3
size: -
CDR3: CASSPLRDTSSTDTQYF
DNA: TGTGCCAGCTCACCTCTTAGGGACACGTCTAGCACAGATACGCAGTATTTT

D: TRBD2
V: TRBV6-1
J: TRBJ2-7
size: -
CDR3: CASSVAGGDIYEQYF
DNA: TGTGCCAGCAGTGTAGCGGGGGGAGACATTTACGAGCAGTACTTC

D: -
V: TRBV11-2
J: TRBJ2-2
size: once
CDR3: CASSFNLGTGTGELFF
DNA: TGTGCCAGCAGCTTTAACCTTGGAACGGGCACCGGGGAGCTGTTTTTT

D: TRBD2
V: TRBV5-4
J: TRBJ2-7
size: -
CDR3: CASSFGFVGGAYEQYF
DNA: TGTGCCAGCAGCTTCGGGTTTGTCGGGGGGGCCTACGAGCAGTACTTC

D: -
V: TRBV7-6
J: TRBJ2-1
size: -
CDR3: CASSQSSGDYNEQFF
DNA: TGTGCCAGCAGCCAATCCTCGGGAGACTACAATGAGCAGTTCTTC

D: -
V: TRBV6-4
J: TRBJ2-7
size: -
CDR3: CASARTAALGVDEQYF
DNA: TGTGCCAGCGCAAGGACAGCCGCCCTAGGGGTTGACGAGCAGTACTTC

D: -
V: TRBV9
J: TRBJ2-1
size: -
CDR3: CASSVAAGPNNEQFF
DNA: TGTGCCAGCAGCGTAGCCGCAGGGCCCAACAATGAGCAGTTCTTC

D: -
V: TRBV4-1
J: TRBJ2-5
size: -
CDR3: CASSQTGLQETQYF
DNA: TGCGCCAGCAGCCAAACGGGACTGCAAGAGACCCAGTACTTC

D: TRBD2
V: TRBV6-1
J: TRBJ2-1
size: -
CDR3: CASSGLGGYNEQFF
DNA: TGTGCCAGCAGTGGCCTCGGGGGGTACAATGAGCAGTTCTTC

D: -
V: TRBV19
J: TRBJ1-5
size: -
CDR3: CASTVVGGTNQPQHF
DNA: TGTGCCAGTACCGTCGTGGGAGGGACAAATCAGCCCCAGCATTTT

D: TRBD1
V: TRBV6-5
J: TRBJ1-3
size: -
CDR3: CASSSGTGLNTIYF
DNA: TGTGCCAGCAGCTCCGGGACAGGGTTAAACACCATATATTTT

D: TRBD2
V: TRBV5-6
J: TRBJ2-5
size: -
CDR3: CASSLLAVQETQYF
DNA: TGTGCCAGCAGCTTGCTAGCGGTCCAAGAGACCCAGTACTTC

D: TRBD1
V: TRBV7-7
J: TRBJ1-4
size: -
CDR3: CASSQGQGPNEKLFF
DNA: TGTGCTAGCAGCCAGGGACAGGGTCCTAATGAAAAACTGTTTTTT

D: TRBD1
V: TRBV5-1
J: TRBJ1-2
size: -
CDR3: CASSYGQGAMDGYTF
DNA: TGCGCCAGCAGCTATGGACAGGGGGCTATGGATGGCTACACCTTC

D: -
V: TRBV19
J: TRBJ2-3
size: -
CDR3: CASSTGQRTDTQYF
DNA: TGTGCCAGTAGCACCGGACAGCGCACAGATACGCAGTATTTT

D: -
V: TRBV19
J: TRBJ1-1
size: -
CDR3: CASSIEARRNTEAFF
DNA: TGTGCCAGTAGTATAGAGGCACGAAGGAACACTGAAGCTTTCTTT

D: -
V: TRBV4-2
J: TRBJ2-1
size: -
CDR3: CASSQVNNEQFF
DNA: TGTGCCAGCAGCCAAGTTAACAATGAGCAGTTCTTC

D: -
V: TRBV2
J: TRBJ1-5
size: -
CDR3: CASSEESPGNQPQHF
DNA: TGTGCCAGCAGTGAAGAATCACCGGGCAATCAGCCCCAGCATTTT

D: TRBD1
V: TRBV11-2
J: TRBJ2-7
size: -
CDR3: CASSLWDRVEGYEQYF
DNA: TGTGCCAGCAGCTTGTGGGACAGGGTGGAGGGGTACGAGCAGTACTTC

D: -
V: TRBV19
J: TRBJ1-5
size: few
CDR3: CASSIEGLRGRGQPQHF
DNA: TGTGCCAGTAGTATAGAAGGACTCCGGGGGAGAGGTCAGCCCCAGCATTTT

D: TRBD1
V: TRBV5-1
J: TRBJ1-2
size: once
CDR3: CASSLGSRAQTGGRGYTF
DNA: TGCGCCAGCAGCCTGGGAAGTAGGGCCCAAACAGGGGGACGTGGCTACACCTTC

D: TRBD2
V: TRBV10-3
J: TRBJ2-2
size: -
CDR3: CAISRASGETNTGELFF
DNA: TGTGCCATCAGTAGGGCTAGCGGGGAAACGAACACCGGGGAGCTGTTTTTT

D: -
V: TRBV10-1
J: TRBJ2-1
size: -
CDR3: CASSLDNEQFF
DNA: TGCGCCAGCAGCCTTGACAATGAGCAGTTCTTC

D: TRBD1
V: TRBV5-5
J: TRBJ2-7
size: -
CDR3: CASSWTGAEQYF
DNA: TGTGCCAGCAGCTGGACAGGGGCCGAGCAGTACTTC

D: TRBD1
V: TRBV14
J: TRBJ2-7
size: -
CDR3: CASSLDRVGEQYF
DNA: TGTGCCAGCAGTTTGGACAGGGTTGGCGAGCAGTACTTC

D: TRBD1
V: TRBV2
J: TRBJ1-1
size: -
CDR3: CASSLDRGEFGTEAFF
DNA: TGTGCCAGCAGTCTCGACAGGGGGGAATTTGGTACTGAAGCTTTCTTT

D: -
V: TRBV19
J: TRBJ1-5
size: -
CDR3: CASSIEGVTQHF
DNA: TGTGCCAGTAGTATTGAGGGTGTGACCCAGCATTTT

D: -
V: TRBV27
J: TRBJ2-1
size: -
CDR3: CASSLSEREQFF
DNA: TGTGCCAGCAGTTTGAGTGAGCGGGAGCAGTTCTTC

D: TRBD2
V: TRBV5-1
J: TRBJ2-2
size: -
CDR3: CASSPSGGQAGELFF
DNA: TGCGCCAGCAGCCCCAGCGGGGGGCAGGCCGGGGAGCTGTTTTTT

D: -
V: TRBV5-1
J: TRBJ2-5
size: -
CDR3: CASSLRYVDYIRETQYF
DNA: TGCGCCAGCAGCTTGCGGTATGTGGACTACATTCGGGAGACCCAGTACTTC

D: -
V: TRBV6-5
J: TRBJ1-1
size: -
CDR3: CASSYSWSGGAFF
DNA: TGTGCCAGCAGTTACTCGTGGTCGGGTGGCGCTTTCTTT

D: TRBD1
V: TRBV9
J: TRBJ2-5
size: -
CDR3: CASSGDSQETQYF
DNA: TGTGCCAGCAGCGGGGACAGCCAAGAGACCCAGTACTTC

D: TRBD1
V: TRBV6-1
J: TRBJ1-6
size: -
CDR3: CASSDQTGGHSPLHF
DNA: TGTGCCAGCAGTGACCAGACAGGGGGCCATTCACCCCTCCACTTT

D: TRBD2
V: TRBV9
J: TRBJ2-1
size: -
CDR3: CASSELATADNEQFF
DNA: TGTGCCAGCAGCGAACTAGCGACCGCTGACAATGAGCAGTTCTTC

D: -
V: TRBV6-5
J: TRBJ2-7
size: -
CDR3: CASSRTGSYEQYF
DNA: TGTGCCAGCAGTAGGACGGGATCCTACGAGCAGTACTTC

D: -
V: TRBV2
J: TRBJ1-2
size: once
CDR3: CASRYTGSYGYTF
DNA: TGTGCCAGCAGATACACGGGAAGCTATGGCTACACCTTC

D: TRBD2
V: TRBV9
J: TRBJ2-5
size: once
CDR3: CASSAGLAYQETQYF
DNA: TGTGCCAGCAGCGCCGGACTAGCCTACCAAGAGACCCAGTACTTC

D: TRBD2
V: TRBV6-5
J: TRBJ2-3
size: -
CDR3: CASRPPGLVADTQYF
DNA: TGTGCCAGCAGACCCCCGGGACTAGTCGCAGATACGCAGTATTTT